This T cell receptor beta chain was identified in a study of CD8+ T cells in alopecia areata. Treatment given: oral pan-JAK inhibitor, 5-10 mg twice daily. To note about this clone: Its antigen is still unknown.

Extraction of RNA preceded its reverse transcription into cDNA, which served as the sequencing template. Measured with immunoSEQ multiplex PCR; TCRdb has only the in-frame clones, and not every one. The table records 150,000 to 200,000 clones, roughly three fifths of them present only once. Study-wide results and caveats: Researchers say the link of baseline CD8+ expansion to response remains uncertain, with one nonresponder. Numerous expanded lesional clones remained in scalp and blood during tofacitinib. Both scalp clonality and the expanded CD8+ clones among the top 100 showed a significant decrease with tofacitinib. With patients, TCR sharing proved less clear than in mice, a difference possibly related to HLA.

The ends lost 5 bases at V and 0 bases at J; junction bases unmatched: 6. This CDR3 spans 17 amino acids. Germline loops: CDR1 MNHEY, CDR2 SMNVEV (reference sequence). The TCR originated in a human donor with alopecia areata. The input for sequencing was CD4+ T cells sorted from blood, taken at approximately week 50, from a patient treated with tofacitinib. The chain has TRBV27 and TRBJ2-6; 8 bases match TRBD1. The CDR3 coding sequence is TGTGCCAGCAGTCGACAGGGGCGATCCTCTGGGGCCAACGTCCTGACTTTC. It codes for CASSRQGRSSGANVLTF. The variable domain in full, completed from reference TRBV27 and TRBJ2-6, reads EAQVTQNPRYLITVTGKKLTVTCSQNMNHEYMSWYRQDPGLGLRQIYYSMNVEVTDKGDVPEGYKVSRKEKRNFPLILESPSPNQTSLYFCASSRQGRSSGANVLTFGAGSRLTVL.